The entry that follows covers one T cell receptor beta chain sequence. In the authors' workflow: Estimation of nucleated cell counts was performed using reference gene primer amplification. TCRdb's table, derived via immunoSEQ multiplex PCR, lists solely in-frame clones and lacks some. D and trimming come from the DNA, and the V and J calls and clone size come from that table. Of 150,000 to 200,000 clones in the sample, about 80% were seen once. This entry belongs to a study of blood T cell repertoires in COVID-19. About the study: Acute-phase and convalescent COVID-19 samples originated in the United States, Italy and Spain. PBMCs, B-cell-depleted T cells, or T cells were the source of the cDNA or gDNA that made up the material.

CDR3 length: 15 amino acids. Germline V gives CDR1 SEHNR, CDR2 FQNEAQ (reference sequence). The junction had 9 bases not matched to a gene; V was cut back by 6 bases and J by 2 bases. The clonotype originates from a human donor with acute or convalescent COVID-19. The donor label of this sample is uncertain. This rearrangement joins TRBV7-9 to TRBJ1-1, with 7 bases matching TRBD1. What was sequenced was peripheral blood. The CDR3 region has the DNA TGTGCCAGCAGTCCGAGGGGACAGCTAAACACTGAAGCTTTCTTT. This translates into CASSPRGQLNTEAFF.